This is a list of T cell receptor beta chains from one sample in a study of T-cell memory formation after mild COVID-19. MiXCR, applied by TCRdb to the 5' RACE reads, yields one record per CDR3 protein. Here the sample spans about 350,000 distinct CDR3 sequences, around 13% being singletons. The specimen was PBMCs or a T cell subset sorted from them (not recorded which). Receptors originate from a man younger than 30 who had mild COVID-19 (a few samples of this study predate the infection). Cell type and time point are not known. Both conserved end residues are part of each CDR3. A D gene is named only where the DNA matches it firmly. Clone size is stated in some rows and not others, as once, few, many or a class when expanded.

TRBJ2-3 - - TRBV6-6 CASSYRSWGATQYF TGTGCCAGCAGTTACCGCTCTTGGGGAGCTACGCAGTATTTT
TRBJ1-1 few TRBD1 TRBV30 CAWRKTGTTEAFF TGTGCCTGGAGAAAGACAGGGACCACTGAAGCTTTCTTT
TRBJ2-7 - - TRBV4-1 CASSQIDRDYEQYF TGCGCCAGCAGCCAGATAGACAGAGACTACGAGCAGTACTTC
TRBJ2-2 - - TRBV24-1 CATSDGSFRELFF TGTGCCACCAGTGATGGTTCCTTCCGGGAGCTGTTTTTT
TRBJ2-2 few TRBD1 TRBV9 CASSASGTGDTGELFF TGTGCCAGCAGCGCATCCGGGACAGGGGATACCGGGGAGCTGTTTTTT
TRBJ1-6 - - TRBV3-1 CASSQEGSSPLHF TGTGCCAGCAGCCAAGAGGGGAGTTCACCCCTCCACTTT
TRBJ2-2 many - TRBV5-1 CASSSTLTGELFF TGCGCCAGCAGCTCCACTTTGACCGGGGAGCTGTTTTTT
TRBJ2-5 - TRBD2 TRBV11-2 CASSFEAGGQETQYF TGTGCCAGCAGCTTCGAGGCGGGGGGACAAGAGACCCAGTACTTC
TRBJ1-5 - - TRBV27 CASSLGGIGSNQPQHF TGTGCCAGCAGTTTGGGCGGAATCGGTAGCAATCAGCCCCAGCATTTT
TRBJ1-2 few TRBD1 TRBV20-1 CSARDEAGGNYGYTF TGCAGTGCTAGAGATGAGGCAGGGGGAAACTATGGCTACACCTTC
TRBJ1-5 few - TRBV3-1 CASSQGNQPQHF TGTGCCAGCAGCCAGGGCAATCAGCCCCAGCATTTT
TRBJ2-7 few - TRBV6-2/TRBV6-3 CASRRDNAYEQYF TGTGCCAGCCGCCGGGACAACGCCTACGAGCAGTACTTC
TRBJ2-3 few - TRBV5-5 CASTEEGAGTDTQYF TGTGCCAGCACCGAGGAGGGGGCAGGCACAGATACGCAGTATTTT
TRBJ2-6 many - TRBV23-1 CASSQWGSSGANVLTF TGCGCCAGCAGTCAATGGGGGTCTTCTGGGGCCAACGTCCTGACTTTC
TRBJ1-1 many - TRBV5-1 CASRGDYNTEAFF TGCGCCAGCAGAGGGGATTATAACACTGAAGCTTTCTTT
TRBJ1-1 - - TRBV5-1 CASSLVSGRGNTEAFF TGCGCCAGCAGCTTGGTCTCCGGACGGGGAAACACTGAAGCTTTCTTT
TRBJ1-1 few - TRBV5-6 CASAGLGGPTEAFF TGTGCCAGCGCCGGGTTAGGGGGGCCCACTGAAGCTTTCTTT
TRBJ2-3 few TRBD1 TRBV7-2 CASSLTRQGNTQYF TGTGCCAGCAGCCTCACCAGACAGGGGAATACGCAGTATTTT
TRBJ2-3 - TRBD1 TRBV29-1 CSVEGQGHTDTQYF TGCAGCGTAGAGGGACAGGGCCACACAGATACGCAGTATTTT
TRBJ1-2 few TRBD1 TRBV11-2 CASSLRAGQYGYTF TGTGCCAGCAGCTTAAGGGCGGGACAGTATGGCTACACCTTC
TRBJ1-4 - - TRBV14 CASSQDKSLGQSNEKLFF TGTGCCAGCAGCCAAGATAAGTCCTTGGGGCAGAGTAATGAAAAACTGTTTTTT
TRBJ2-5 - TRBD2 TRBV30 CATAITSGGETQYF TGTGCCACGGCCATCACTAGCGGCGGAGAGACCCAGTACTTC
TRBJ2-7 many - TRBV7-2 CASSSRGQGEQYF TGTGCCAGCAGCTCGAGGGGTCAGGGCGAGCAGTACTTC
TRBJ2-2 few TRBD2 TRBV6-1 CASSGRGLVVGELFF TGTGCCAGCAGTGGCCGGGGACTAGTCGTCGGGGAGCTGTTTTTT
TRBJ1-3 few - TRBV19 CASGRTAYSGNTIYF TGTGCCAGTGGGAGGACGGCCTACTCTGGAAACACCATATATTTT
TRBJ1-1 - - TRBV6-5 CATVPQSPPLAGMVPEAFF TGTGCCACCGTACCGCAAAGTCCTCCTCTTGCGGGGATGGTCCCTGAAGCTTTCTTT
TRBJ2-3 - - TRBV19 CASSQIYLDTQYF TGTGCCAGTAGCCAAATCTATTTAGATACGCAGTATTTT
TRBJ1-1 few - TRBV18 CASSPVDIAADLNTEAFF TGTGCCAGCTCACCAGTAGACATTGCCGCCGATTTAAACACTGAAGCTTTCTTT
TRBJ2-3 - - TRBV5-5 CASSLEDLGDTQYF TGTGCCAGCAGCTTGGAGGACTTGGGAGATACGCAGTATTTT
TRBJ2-1 few TRBD2 TRBV5-1 CASSRTGGENEQFF TGCGCCAGCAGCAGGACTGGGGGGGAAAATGAGCAGTTCTTC
TRBJ2-1 many TRBD2 TRBV4-1 CASSSGGAYNEQFF TGCGCCAGCAGCAGCGGGGGGGCCTACAATGAGCAGTTCTTC
TRBJ1-1 few TRBD1 TRBV11-2 CASSITTGGREAFF TGTGCCAGCAGCATCACGACAGGGGGACGTGAAGCTTTCTTT
TRBJ1-1 few TRBD1 TRBV5-4 CASSLSGTAEAFF TGTGCCAGCAGCTTGTCTGGGACAGCCGAAGCTTTCTTT
TRBJ1-1 few - TRBV6-7 CASSTGRCMNTEAFF TGTGCCAGTTCCACAGGGAGATGTATGAACACTGAAGCTTTCTTT
TRBJ1-3 - - TRBV5-1 CASSRPGPNSGNTIYF TGCGCCAGCAGTCGACCGGGCCCGAACTCTGGAAACACCATATATTTT
TRBJ1-3 - - TRBV7-9 CASSPSTSGNTIYF TGTGCCAGCAGCCCCAGCACCTCTGGAAACACCATATATTTT
TRBJ2-7 few - TRBV2 CAITPASYEQYF TGTGCCATTACACCGGCCTCCTACGAGCAGTACTTC
TRBJ2-5 many - TRBV11-2 CASSLGPLGETQYF TGTGCCAGCAGCTTAGGACCTTTGGGCGAGACCCAGTACTTC
TRBJ2-5 few TRBD2 TRBV11-2 CASSLWGGLYLTQYF TGTGCCAGCAGCTTGTGGGGGGGACTGTACCTGACCCAGTACTTC
TRBJ1-1 few - TRBV7-2 CASSFRTENTEAFF TGTGCCAGCAGCTTCCGGACGGAGAACACTGAAGCTTTCTTT
TRBJ2-3 - TRBD2 TRBV2 CASSEASGGPITDTQYF TGTGCCAGCAGTGAAGCTAGCGGGGGGCCGATAACAGATACGCAGTATTTT
TRBJ1-2 many TRBD1 TRBV7-2 CASSLGQGRGGYTF TGTGCCAGCAGCTTAGGACAGGGTAGGGGAGGCTACACCTTC
TRBJ2-2 - TRBD2 TRBV7-6 CASSPAGTSHEYGELFF TGTGCCAGCAGCCCCGCCGGGACTAGCCACGAGTACGGGGAGCTGTTTTTT
TRBJ2-3 - - TRBV5-8 CASRLDVDTQYF TGTGCCAGCAGGCTTGATGTCGATACGCAGTATTTT
TRBJ2-1 - TRBD2 TRBV4-3 CASSLPPWTSGANEQFF TGCGCCAGCAGCCTCCCCCCGTGGACTAGCGGGGCGAATGAGCAGTTCTTC
TRBJ2-3 - TRBD2 TRBV7-3 CASSLLAGGQDTQYF TGTGCCAGCAGCCTACTAGCGGGGGGGCAAGATACGCAGTATTTT
TRBJ2-5 - - TRBV14 CASSQGAGTGEETQYF TGTGCCAGCAGCCAAGGGGCCGGGACCGGTGAAGAGACCCAGTACTTC
TRBJ2-3 - - TRBV5-1 CASSIAVPRDTQYF TGCGCCAGCAGCATAGCGGTCCCGAGGGATACGCAGTATTTT
TRBJ2-3 few - TRBV7-2 CASSLVRNTDTQYF TGTGCCAGCAGCTTAGTCAGAAACACAGATACGCAGTATTTT
TRBJ2-1 - TRBD2 TRBV19 CASSATSGGSYNEQFF TGTGCCAGTAGCGCTACTAGCGGGGGCTCCTACAATGAGCAGTTCTTC
TRBJ1-6 few - TRBV4-3 CASSRTVEPYNSPLHF TGCGCCAGCAGCCGTACAGTCGAACCCTATAATTCACCCCTCCACTTT
TRBJ2-7 - - TRBV4-1 CASSQDGRSRGDYEQYF TGCGCCAGCAGCCAAGATGGGCGAAGCAGGGGTGACTACGAGCAGTACTTC
TRBJ2-1 many - TRBV7-9 CASSPRDSYNEQFF TGTGCCAGCAGCCCCCGGGACTCGTACAATGAGCAGTTCTTC
TRBJ1-2 - - TRBV14 CASSPGGTRLRAF TGTGCCAGCAGCCCGGGAGGAACTAGGTTACGCGCCTTC
TRBJ2-5 many - TRBV6-5 CASSYSGGHSPGKETQYF TGTGCCAGCAGTTACTCCGGGGGGCACAGCCCCGGCAAAGAGACCCAGTACTTC